At least ten counts were recorded for the clone carrying this T cell receptor (beta chain). J gave up 8 bases and V 0 bases, and 9 bases lay outside the gene matches. Germline V CDR1 and CDR2: MGHRA, YSYEKL. This CDR3 spans 16 amino acids. This sample is drawn from a study of T cells after yellow fever vaccination. The study made its TCR cDNA through 5'RACE template switching. That step introduced a universal primer site along with UMIs. From the 5' RACE reads, TCRdb called clonotypes with MiXCR, one entry per CDR3 protein. Among some 300,000 distinct CDR3 sequences listed, around 8.1% were seen once.

This clonotype originated in a young man who received the YFV17D yellow fever vaccine. The chain combines TRBV4-1 with TRBJ2-4, with 8 bases aligning to TRBD1. The specimen was PBMCs, collected more than 40 days after the first yellow fever vaccination. CDR3 loop: CASSQDWYRGRDIQYF. CDR3 nucleotide sequence: TGCGCCAGCAGCCAAGACTGGTACAGGGGGAGAGACATTCAGTACTTC.